The next 20 T cell receptor beta chains were all read from a single sample in a study of CD8 T cells in Susac syndrome. cDNA came from around 0.5 to 1 ug RNA primed by random hexamers. TCRdb fed the immunoSEQ multiplex PCR reads into MiXCR, producing one record per CDR3 protein. Here the sample spans 65,000 to 100,000 distinct CDR3 sequences, about 96% being singletons. Specimen: CD8+ T cells from PBMCs. Receptors were obtained from a human donor with Susac syndrome.

The chain joins TRBV29-1 to TRBJ2-5, with D perhaps assigned TRBD1 or TRBD2 (6 bases each). This CDR3 comprises 16 residues. CDR1 is SQVTM, CDR2 ANQGSEA, per germline. V gave up 0 bases and J gave up 4 bases, with 18 bases separating them. The CDR3 spells CSVEEGGDTSGETQYF. CDR3 DNA: TGCAGCGTTGAAGAAGGAGGGGACACGAGCGGAGAGACCCAGTACTTC.

The rearrangement joins TRBV29-1 to TRBJ2-7; 7 bases match TRBD2. CDR1 SQVTM and CDR2 ANQGSEA come from the germline V gene. The length of the CDR3 is 13 residues. With V trimmed by 7 bases and J by 2 bases, 8 bases remained unmatched. The CDR3 coding sequence is TGCAGCGCTCGAGGAGCGGGAACCTACGAGCAGTACTTC. It specifies CSARGAGTYEQYF.

V is TRBV27 and J is TRBJ1-2, with 7 bases matching TRBD1. Germline CDR1 reads MNHEY; CDR2 reads SMNVEV (reference sequence). V gave up 2 bases and J gave up 3 bases; unmatched junction bases: 3. There are 14 residues in the CDR3. This CDR3 is CASSLRGLDYGYTF. The CDR3 nucleotides read TGTGCCAGCAGTTTAAGGGGGCTCGACTATGGCTACACCTTC.

The rearrangement joins TRBV7-9 to TRBJ2-1, with unresolved D. In germline, CDR1 is SEHNR, CDR2 FQNEAQ (reference sequence). The V and J ends lost 3 bases and 8 bases respectively, with 8 bases between them. The CDR3 is 12 amino acids. The CDR3 coding sequence is TGTGCCAGCAGCTTCCGGTTTGATGAGCAGTTCTTC. Translation: CASSFRFDEQFF.

This clonotype appeared once. For the CDR3, the DNA is TGTGCCAGCACGGGTGGACAGGGCTATGGCTACACCTTC. It yields the protein CASTGGQGYGYTF. The J gene is TRBJ1-2, the V gene TRBV6-2 or TRBV6-3; 8 bases agree with TRBD1. The trim removed 7 bases at V and 4 bases at J, leaving 5 bases unmatched. The CDR3 extends over 13 amino acids. Germline CDR1 reads MNHEY; CDR2 reads SVGEGT.

The gene calls are TRBV7-9 and TRBJ2-7; TRBD2 matches at 7 bases. Germline-derived CDR1 and CDR2 are SEHNR and FQNEAQ (reference sequence). CDR3 length equals 16 residues. V gave up 5 bases and J gave up 0 bases; unmatched junction bases: 10. The CDR3 is CASSPLTSSPSYEQYF. The CDR3 nucleotides are TGTGCCAGCAGCCCGCTGACTAGCTCACCCTCCTACGAGCAGTACTTC.

This chain links TRBV6-5 with TRBJ2-7, with TRBD1 matching 8 bases. Per the germline V gene, CDR1 is MNHEY and CDR2 is SVGAGI. The CDR3 is made up of 12 amino acids. V was pared by 7 bases and J by 3 bases, with 2 bases of the junction left unmatched. As DNA, the CDR3 is TGTGCCAGCACCGGACAGGGCTACGAGCAGTACTTC. This sequence encodes CASTGQGYEQYF.

This clonotype was observed a handful of times. The chain combines TRBV11-2 with TRBJ2-1; the match to TRBD1 covers 7 bases. The CDR3 is 15 amino acids. J lost 4 bases, V lost 4 bases, and 7 bases had no gene match. Germline V gives CDR1 SGHAT, CDR2 FQNNGV. Here the CDR3 DNA reads TGTGCCAGCAGCTCCGGGACAGCTTGGTACAATGAGCAGTTCTTC. Translation gives CASSSGTAWYNEQFF.

This clonotype occurred once. The CDR3 region is CSANRASQPQHF. The CDR3 DNA follows: TGCAGTGCTAACAGGGCTAGTCAGCCCCAGCATTTT. The chain carries TRBV20-1 and TRBJ1-5; tentatively, D is TRBD1 (6 bases). Trimming cost V 4 bases and J 6 bases, with 10 bases left between them. Germline loops: CDR1 DFQATT, CDR2 SNEGSKA (reference sequence). There are 12 residues in the CDR3.

V gene TRBV9 combines with J gene TRBJ2-5; the D gene is possibly TRBD1 (5 bases). Germline CDR1 is SGDLS and CDR2 is YYNGEE. The CDR3 length is 13 residues. V lost 4 bases and J 4 bases, leaving 11 bases between the germline ends. CDR3 bases: TGTGCCAGCAGCCCAGGGTGGGGAGAGACCCAGTACTTC. Residues: CASSPGWGETQYF.

This chain joins TRBV6-1 and TRBJ2-2; 7 bases align to TRBD1. The CDR3 extends over 16 amino acids. Trimming removed 5 bases from V and 0 bases from J; junction bases left unmatched: 6. CDR1 and CDR2 (germline): MNHNS, SASEGT. The CDR3 DNA follows: TGTGCCAGCAGTCATCCGGGACAGACGAACACCGGGGAGCTGTTTTTT. It encodes CASSHPGQTNTGELFF.

The chain is built from TRBV29-1 and TRBJ2-2, with 10 bases matching TRBD2. J lost 4 bases, V lost 3 bases, and 5 bases had no gene match. The CDR3 is 15 residues long. Germline V gene sequence: CDR1 SQVTM, CDR2 ANQGSEA. CDR3 DNA: TGCAGCGTTGAGTTGACTAGCGGGCCCACCGGGGAGCTGTTTTTT. Translating gives CSVELTSGPTGELFF.

This clonotype came up once. V is TRBV20-1 and J is TRBJ1-2, with TRBD1 matching 8 bases. V shed 2 bases and J 6 bases; nucleotides not matched to a gene: 11. The CDR3 sequence is 15 residues long. Germline assignment: CDR1 DFQATT and CDR2 SNEGSKA (reference sequence). CDR3 nucleotide sequence: TGCAGTGCTAGATATCTGAGACCAGGGGGCGATGGCTACACCTTC. This translates into CSARYLRPGGDGYTF.

The chain is built from TRBV9 and TRBJ2-1, with a weak D call TRBD2 (6 bases). V was trimmed by 4 bases and J by 9 bases, leaving 11 bases between them. CDR3 length equals 12 residues. Germline lookup yields CDR1 SGDLS and CDR2 YYNGEE. Here the CDR3 DNA reads TGTGCCAGCAGCCCCGGGGGTTCTGAGCAGTTCTTC. Translating gives CASSPGGSEQFF.

CDR3 sequence: CATSSPEQGFDLNTEAFF. Here the CDR3 DNA reads TGTGCCACCTCATCCCCGGAACAGGGCTTCGATTTGAACACTGAAGCTTTCTTT. The chain combines TRBV2 with TRBJ1-1; tentative D call: TRBD1 (6 bases). CDR1 and CDR2 from the germline V gene are SNHLY and FYNNEI. This CDR3 region has 18 residues. V was trimmed by 10 bases and J by 0 bases, leaving 27 bases between them. Combining the CDR3 with reference TRBV2 and TRBJ1-1 gives the whole variable domain EPEVTQTPSHQVTQMGQEVILRCVPISNHLYFYWYRQILGQKVEFLVSFYNNEISEKSEIFDDQFSVERPDGSNFTLKIRSTKLEDSAMYFCATSSPEQGFDLNTEAFFGQGTRLTVV.

The J gene is TRBJ1-2, the V gene TRBV24-1, with TRBD1 matching 9 bases. This CDR3 is built from 13 residues. Germline assignment: CDR1 KGHDR and CDR2 SFDVKD. Trimming took 4 bases from V and 6 from J; bases not matched to a gene: 2. The CDR3 is CATSERTGDGYTF. DNA of the CDR3: TGTGCCACCAGTGAGCGGACAGGGGATGGCTACACCTTC.

The rearrangement links TRBV9 to TRBJ2-2, with D hard to call. Germline-derived CDR1 and CDR2 are SGDLS and YYNGEE. The CDR3 sequence is 12 residues long. With 8 bases removed from V and 2 bases from J, the gap between germline ends came to 7 bases. DNA for the CDR3: TGTGCCAGTTCCCCAAACACCGGGGAGCTGTTTTTT. Translation: CASSPNTGELFF.

This rearrangement joins TRBV30 to TRBJ2-1; D gene ambiguous. This CDR3 is 14 amino acids long. The ends were cut back, 0 bases at V and 0 bases at J, with 6 bases in the middle. Germline values: CDR1 GTSNPN, CDR2 SVGIG (reference sequence). The CDR3 region is CAWSVSSSYNEQFF. The CDR3 nucleotides read TGTGCCTGGAGTGTTTCTAGCTCCTACAATGAGCAGTTCTTC.

This clonotype was seen just once. The genes are TRBV6-5 and TRBJ2-1, with unresolved D. V was trimmed by 2 bases and J by 2 bases, leaving 4 bases between them. Germline values: CDR1 MNHEY, CDR2 SVGAGI. The CDR3 runs to 13 residues. CDR3 nucleotide sequence: TGTGCCAGCAGTTACAGGGCCTACAATGAGCAGTTCTTC. This codes for CASSYRAYNEQFF.

This chain uses TRBV15 with TRBJ2-6; D perhaps matches TRBD2 (6 bases). The V gene lost 3 bases and the J gene lost 1 base, with 13 bases spanning the gap. Per the germline V gene, CDR1 is LNHNV and CDR2 is YYDKDF (reference sequence). The CDR3 sequence is 17 residues long. The CDR3 nucleotides are TGTGCCACCAGCAGCCATGCGGGGTTATCTGGGGCCAACGTCCTGACTTTC. Its protein product is CATSSHAGLSGANVLTF. Drawing the rest from reference TRBV15 and TRBJ2-6, the complete variable domain is DAMVIQNPRYQVTQFGKPVTLSCSQTLNHNVMYWYQQKSSQAPKLLFHYYDKDFNNEADTPDNFQSRRPNTSFCFLDIRSPGLGDTAMYLCATSSHAGLSGANVLTFGAGSRLTVL.